The present T cell receptor (beta chain) was sequenced within a study of Graves' ophthalmopathy and Graves' hyperthyroidism. In germline, CDR1 is SGHRS, CDR2 YFSETQ. V was pared by 4 bases and J by 0 bases, with 7 bases between. The CDR3 totals 14 residues. This clonotype occurred a few times. From RNA, the CDR3 regions of TCR beta chains were amplified and sequenced. First-round RT-PCR with HTBI primers preceded a second-round multiplex PCR. TCRdb independently ran MiXCR on the multiplex PCR reads; one entry per CDR3 protein. The sample lists 650,000 to 800,000 distinct CDR3 sequences; roughly two fifths were seen once.

The sequence came from an adult man with Graves' ophthalmopathy. The sequencing sample was made of peripheral blood. The chain employs TRBV5-1 and TRBJ2-2; TRBD2 might be the D (5 bases). CDR3 in DNA: TGCGCCAGCAGCCCGGGATCGAACACCGGGGAGCTGTTTTTT. It yields the protein CASSPGSNTGELFF.